This paragraph covers one TCR beta chain sequence. This may come from a read error, since a much larger clone is one base off. The CDR3 contains 16 residues. With 6 bases clipped from V and 5 bases from J, the junction kept 12 bases outside the gene matches. The germline V gene has CDR1 MNHNS and CDR2 SASEGT. The data belong to a study of tumor-infiltrating lymphocytes in primary liver carcinoma. Study-level information: Primary liver carcinoma, confirmed by histopathology, was surgically resected. Samples yielded about 3.65 to 7.13 million productive TCRbeta reads, similar across tissue types. The study included patients who were men and women aged 30 to 69 years.

From about 490 ng of total RNA, TCR beta-specific cDNA was reverse-transcribed using a constant-region primer. Libraries for TCR beta were built through three nested multiplex PCR rounds, which together made up a slightly modified ARM-PCR procedure. PCR rounds one and two used TRBV1-TRBV30 forward primers with a C-beta reverse primer for roughly 9 cycles each. TCRdb passed the multiplex PCR reads through MiXCR, listing each CDR3 protein once. This sample has 300,000 to 400,000 distinct CDR3 sequences, with approximately 65% found just once. Researchers drew blood RNA from unsorted whole blood and extracted germline DNA as well.

Material: peripheral blood. V usage is TRBV6-1 and J usage is TRBJ2-1, with TRBD2 identical over 8 bases. This sequence originates from a man aged 35 to 55 with primary liver carcinoma and hepatitis B virus infection. The CDR3 DNA reads as TGTGCCAGCAGCGCCCTGCGGGGGGACTCAAACAATGAGCAGTTCTTC. It translates to CASSALRGDSNNEQFF.